A selection of T cell receptor beta chains follows, all from one sample in a study of cytomegalovirus exposure and HLA in healthy donors. Sequenced by immunoSEQ multiplex PCR; TCRdb stores in-frame clones only, minus some. The sample has 150,000 to 190,000 clones; roughly four fifths are singletons. The source material was PBMCs. The receptors derive from a man between 18 and 29 years old in good health and CMV-seronegative. Both conserved end residues are part of each CDR3. A D gene is named only where the DNA matches it firmly. Clone size is shown for a subset of rows, as once, few, many or a class of expanded clone.

NA TRBJ2-1 NA 16 TRBV5-1 TGCGCCAGCAGCCCGGGGGTCGGGAGCTCCTACAATGAGCAGTTCTTC CASSPGVGSSYNEQFF
NA TRBJ2-7 NA 14 TRBV5-4 TGTGCCAGCAGCTTGGGCACTAGCTCCTACGAGCAGTACTTC CASSLGTSSYEQYF
NA TRBJ2-7 NA 15 TRBV4-3 TGCGCCAGCAGCCAAGAGGTAGGGGTGGGAACCGAGCAGTACTTC CASSQEVGVGTEQYF
NA TRBJ1-2 NA 18 TRBV2 TGTGCCAGCAGTGATCCCGGGCAGGGCGGAGGGTCGAACTATGGCTACACCTTC CASSDPGQGGGSNYGYTF
NA TRBJ2-2 NA 14 TRBV11-3 TGTGCCAGCAGCCTCGAGGCCGGAAGGGGGGAGCTGTTTTTT CASSLEAGRGELFF
NA TRBJ2-1 few 14 TRBV30 TGTGCCTGGATACCCAGGGGATTACGGAATGAGCAGTTCTTC CAWIPRGLRNEQFF
NA TRBJ1-1 NA 14 TRBV6-5 TGTGCCAGCAGCCAGGGGTCAGGGATATCTGAAGCTTTCTTT CASSQGSGISEAFF
NA TRBJ1-1 NA 13 TRBV6-5 TGTGCCAGCAGGAATTACAGGGACACTGAAGCTTTCTTT CASRNYRDTEAFF
NA TRBJ2-2 NA 15 TRBV6-5 TGTGCCAGCAGTTACCCCGGCCGGGGCACCGGGGAGCTGTTTTTT CASSYPGRGTGELFF
NA TRBJ1-4 NA 14 TRBV27 TGTGCCAGCAGTCCAACAGGGTTAGAAGAAAAACTGTTTTTT CASSPTGLEEKLFF
TRBD1 TRBJ2-1 NA 13 TRBV10-1 TGCGCCAGCAGTCGACAGGGAGATAATGAGCAGTTCTTC CASSRQGDNEQFF
NA TRBJ2-7 once 15 TRBV5-1 TGCGCCAGCAGCCCCCGAGATGTGCGGCCCTACGAGCAGTACTTC CASSPRDVRPYEQYF
TRBD2 TRBJ2-5 NA 15 TRBV5-4 TGTGCCAGCAGCTTGGGACTAGCGGGAGGAGAGACCCAGTACTTC CASSLGLAGGETQYF
TRBD2 TRBJ2-7 once 12 TRBV5-5 TGTGCCAGCAGGTTACCAGCGGGGCGTCAGTACTTC CASRLPAGRQYF
NA TRBJ2-7 NA 13 TRBV6-1 TGTGCCAGCAGTGAAAACCAGGATAGCGAGCAGTACTTC CASSENQDSEQYF
NA TRBJ1-5 NA 16 TRBV27 TGTGCCAGCACCACGGGGAGGTACAGCTTCAATCAGCCCCAGCATTTT CASTTGRYSFNQPQHF
NA TRBJ2-7 NA 15 TRBV7-2 TGTGCCAGCAGCTTAGCGACAGCCGTTTCCTACGAGCAGTACTTC CASSLATAVSYEQYF